These T cell receptor beta chains were read from a single sample in a study of spatial heterogeneity in lung cancer. TCRdb ran MiXCR on the 5' RACE reads and lists one entry per CDR3 protein. The sample includes approximately 20,000 distinct CDR3 sequences, 4.6% of them seen just once. The source was PBMCs, collected at surgery. These receptors came from a male donor with early-stage non-small cell lung cancer. Both conserved end residues are part of each CDR3. D genes are given only for firm matches. For some rows the clone size is stated as once, few or many, or as a class when expanded; others skip it.

D gene,J gene,clone size,V gene,CDR3 protein,CDR3 DNA
TRBD2,TRBJ2-3,many,TRBV10-2,CASRETSGRTDTQYF,TGCGCCAGCAGAGAAACTAGCGGACGCACAGATACGCAGTATTTT
-,TRBJ1-1,many,TRBV29-1,CSVLEQILNTEAFF,TGCAGCGTCCTAGAACAGATCCTGAACACTGAAGCTTTCTTT
-,TRBJ2-3,many,TRBV7-9,CASSLPIRATKLDTQYF,TGTGCCAGCAGCTTACCTATCCGGGCGACGAAGTTAGATACGCAGTATTTT
-,TRBJ1-1,many,TRBV7-9,CATKTERFEAFF,TGTGCCACCAAAACAGAACGCTTTGAAGCTTTCTTT
-,TRBJ1-1,-,TRBV7-2,CASSWNKNTEAFF,TGTGCCAGCAGCTGGAATAAGAACACTGAAGCTTTCTTT
-,TRBJ1-5,many,TRBV30,CAWRGGNSNQPQHF,TGTGCCTGGAGGGGGGGGAATAGCAATCAGCCCCAGCATTTT
TRBD1,TRBJ1-4,-,TRBV20-1,CSAKRTGGINEKLFF,TGCAGTGCAAAAAGGACAGGGGGGATTAATGAAAAACTGTTTTTT
TRBD1,TRBJ2-4,many,TRBV5-6,CASSLVDRGKNIQYF,TGTGCCAGCAGCTTGGTCGACAGGGGCAAAAACATTCAGTACTTC
-,TRBJ2-7,many,TRBV23-1,CASSHPGAQAEQYF,TGCGCCAGCAGTCATCCGGGGGCGCAGGCCGAGCAGTACTTC
-,TRBJ2-7,-,TRBV11-2,CASSTSGTRYEQYF,TGTGCCAGCAGCACCAGCGGGACACGGTACGAGCAGTACTTC
-,TRBJ2-5,many,TRBV28,CASSLPTAFNKETQYF,TGTGCCAGCAGTTTGCCGACAGCTTTTAACAAAGAGACCCAGTACTTC
-,TRBJ2-3,many,TRBV7-8,CASSPDRGPTYF,TGTGCCAGCAGCCCTGATCGGGGTCCAACGTATTTT
-,TRBJ2-3,many,TRBV9,CASSAWTDNTDTQYF,TGTGCCAGCAGCGCCTGGACGGATAACACAGATACGCAGTATTTT
TRBD1,TRBJ1-2,many,TRBV20-1,CSASHRGGTLDGYTF,TGCAGTGCTAGCCACAGGGGCGGAACTTTGGATGGCTACACCTTC
-,TRBJ2-3,many,TRBV30,CAWKKNADTQYF,TGTGCCTGGAAAAAAAATGCAGATACGCAGTATTTT
-,TRBJ2-3,medium-sized,TRBV12-3/TRBV12-4,CASSSEARQYTDTQYF,TGTGCCAGCAGTTCCGAGGCGAGGCAGTACACAGATACGCAGTATTTT
TRBD2,TRBJ2-1,many,TRBV20-1,CSAREKRGPYNEQFF,TGCAGTGCTAGAGAGAAGCGGGGGCCCTACAATGAGCAGTTCTTC
-,TRBJ2-7,many,TRBV6-5,CASSYRQPYYEQYF,TGTGCCAGCAGTTACAGGCAGCCGTACTACGAGCAGTACTTC
TRBD2,TRBJ2-7,-,TRBV4-1,CASSQELAGGYYEQYF,TGCGCCAGCAGCCAAGAACTAGCGGGAGGTTACTACGAGCAGTACTTC
-,TRBJ1-1,many,TRBV7-8,CASSYRRMNTEAFF,TGTGCCAGCAGCTACCGACGGATGAACACTGAAGCTTTCTTT
-,TRBJ2-1,medium-sized,TRBV29-1,CSVVRGRSYNEQFF,TGCAGCGTTGTTAGGGGACGTTCCTACAATGAGCAGTTCTTC
TRBD2,TRBJ2-7,-,TRBV13,CASSLVGSGTYEQYF,TGTGCCAGCAGCTTAGTCGGTAGCGGGACCTACGAGCAGTACTTC
-,TRBJ1-5,many,TRBV5-1,CASSNGGADQPQHF,TGCGCCAGCAGTAATGGAGGGGCCGATCAGCCCCAGCATTTT
TRBD1,TRBJ2-7,many,TRBV10-3,CAISESRTGGYEQYF,TGTGCCATCAGTGAGTCGCGGACAGGGGGCTACGAGCAGTACTTC
TRBD1,TRBJ2-7,many,TRBV7-9,CASSPGTGGVTYEQYF,TGTGCCAGCAGCCCGGGGACAGGGGGTGTAACCTACGAGCAGTACTTC